Following are 6 T cell receptor beta chains from one sample sequenced in a study of T cells after yellow fever vaccination. A single record per CDR3 protein comes from TCRdb applying MiXCR to the 5' RACE reads. The table lists some 260,000 distinct CDR3 sequences, 5.2% of them singletons. Sequencing used CD4+ T cells sorted from PBMCs, obtained on the day of the yellow fever booster vaccination. The source is a man aged 18-30 years who received the YFV17D yellow fever vaccine.

V gene TRBV7-2 combines with J gene TRBJ1-1; a weak D match, TRBD1 (6 bases). This CDR3 has 16 amino acids. In germline, CDR1 is SGHTA, CDR2 FQGNSA. V was trimmed by 4 bases and J by 1 base, leaving 16 bases between them. The CDR3 sequence: CASSSSGTKTNTEAFF. The CDR3, as DNA: TGTGCCAGCAGCTCCTCCGGGACAAAAACGAACACTGAAGCTTTCTTT. The variable domain in full, with the rest retrieved from reference TRBV7-2 and TRBJ1-1, is GAGVSQSPSNKVTEKGKDVELRCDPISGHTALYWYRQSLGQGLEFLIYFQGNSAPDKSGLPSDRFSAERTGGSVSTLTIQRTQQEDSAVYLCASSSSGTKTNTEAFFGQGTRLTVV.

The DNA of the CDR3 is TGTGCCAGCAGTGGCGTTTGGTCGAGCACAGATACGCAGTATTTT. This sequence encodes CASSGVWSSTDTQYF. The chain joins TRBV6-2 or TRBV6-3 to TRBJ2-3; D ambiguous. The CDR3 is made up of 15 amino acids. The V gene lost 5 bases and the J gene lost 0 bases, with 12 bases spanning the gap. Germline CDR1 and CDR2: MNHEY and SVGEGT.

This clonotype was recorded a few times. The chain is built from TRBV10-3 and TRBJ2-7; D call uncertain. The CDR3 loop spans 13 amino acids. Germline V gene data show CDR1 as ENHRY and CDR2 as SYGVKD. V dropped 10 bases and J dropped 0 bases, with 13 bases sitting between them. The CDR3 region has the DNA TGTGCCACCCGGCAAGGGTTCTCCTACGAGCAGTACGTC. It yields the protein CATRQGFSYEQYV.

This clonotype was seen at least ten times. This chain links TRBV12-3 or TRBV12-4 with TRBJ2-7; TRBD1 matches at 9 bases. Germline trimming cut 3 bases from V and 2 bases from J; bases unmatched to any gene: 2. The CDR3 is 14 amino acids. CDR3 sequence: CASSLRQGAYEQYF. The CDR3 nucleotides read TGTGCCAGCAGTTTGAGACAGGGGGCCTACGAGCAGTACTTC.

This clonotype was detected only a few times. The chain couples TRBV20-1 to TRBJ2-5; perhaps D is TRBD1 or TRBD2 (5 bases each). V shed 5 bases and J shed 8 bases, with 9 bases lying between them. Per germline, CDR1 DFQATT and CDR2 SNEGSKA (reference sequence). The CDR3 has 10 amino acids. The CDR3 here is CSAGDLTQYF. In nucleotides, the CDR3 is TGCAGTGCTGGGGACCTTACCCAGTACTTC.

The chain uses TRBV18 and TRBJ2-7, with 8 bases fitting TRBD2. Germline-derived CDR1 and CDR2 are KGHSH and LQKENI. Trimming at V came to 6 bases and at J to 5 bases, leaving 9 bases not matched to a gene. The CDR3 is made up of 14 amino acids. CDR3 sequence reads: CASSPAGGPHEQYF. The CDR3 DNA is TGTGCCAGCTCCCCCGCGGGGGGCCCCCACGAGCAGTACTTC.